Listed below are T cell receptor beta chains from one sample, sequenced in a study of blood T cell repertoires in COVID-19. Using immunoSEQ multiplex PCR, the repertoire was profiled, and TCRdb retains in-frame clones only, with some absent. The sample lists under 300,000 clones; around 83% were seen once. Sequencing was done on a sample of peripheral blood. The receptors here all came from a woman in her late teens or twenties with acute or convalescent COVID-19. CDR3s include the opening cysteine and the closing phenylalanine or tryptophan. Size is stated for part of the rows, as once, few or many counts, or as a class when the clone is expanded.

v_gene: TRBV6-1
abundance: few
j_gene: TRBJ2-1
CDR3aa: CASSEDYSRFF

v_gene: TRBV12-3/TRBV12-4
abundance: few
j_gene: TRBJ1-6
CDR3aa: CASSFTIGSPLHF

v_gene: TRBV7-9
abundance: .
j_gene: TRBJ2-2
CDR3aa: CASSLPREELFF

v_gene: TRBV30
abundance: .
j_gene: TRBJ1-1
CDR3aa: CAWSVQWNTEAFF

v_gene: TRBV29-1
abundance: .
j_gene: TRBJ2-5
CDR3aa: CSVVAASVGETQYF

v_gene: TRBV7-8
abundance: .
j_gene: TRBJ1-2
CDR3aa: CASSLGVGDRGLKGYTF

v_gene: TRBV18
abundance: .
j_gene: TRBJ2-7
CDR3aa: CASSPRTSGRAITYEQYF

v_gene: TRBV4-1
abundance: .
j_gene: TRBJ1-2
CDR3aa: CASSQEWDILDGYTF

v_gene: TRBV19
abundance: few
j_gene: TRBJ2-3
CDR3aa: CASSAADSSTDTQYF

v_gene: TRBV5-1
abundance: .
j_gene: TRBJ2-2
CDR3aa: CASGSIAGNTGELFF

v_gene: TRBV25-1
abundance: .
j_gene: TRBJ2-1
CDR3aa: CASTSGLTREQFF

v_gene: TRBV27
abundance: .
j_gene: TRBJ1-1
CDR3aa: CASTRGTGGYTEAFF

v_gene: TRBV30
abundance: .
j_gene: TRBJ1-1
CDR3aa: CAWSVGGLDTEAFF

v_gene: TRBV28
abundance: .
j_gene: TRBJ1-3
CDR3aa: CASSLPISTGGTGNTIYF

v_gene: TRBV27
abundance: .
j_gene: TRBJ1-2
CDR3aa: CASSSDTQAYGYTF

v_gene: TRBV28
abundance: .
j_gene: TRBJ1-1
CDR3aa: CASEDRGWTEAFF

v_gene: TRBV27
abundance: .
j_gene: TRBJ2-1
CDR3aa: CASSLRWGSGIENEQFF

v_gene: TRBV19
abundance: .
j_gene: TRBJ1-4
CDR3aa: CASSLPQGGEKLFF

v_gene: TRBV6-5
abundance: .
j_gene: TRBJ2-1
CDR3aa: CASSLRSGRAIYEQFF

v_gene: TRBV14
abundance: .
j_gene: TRBJ2-3
CDR3aa: CASRGSSSTDTQYF

v_gene: TRBV27
abundance: .
j_gene: TRBJ2-1
CDR3aa: CASSSGLGNEQFF

v_gene: TRBV18
abundance: .
j_gene: TRBJ1-1
CDR3aa: CASSPQGQGDTEAFF

v_gene: TRBV28
abundance: .
j_gene: TRBJ2-3
CDR3aa: CASSYGQSTDTQYF

v_gene: TRBV27
abundance: few
j_gene: TRBJ1-2
CDR3aa: CASSLSIAAF